This TCR beta chain was captured in a study of CD8 T cell repertoires and HIV-1 epitope variants (dated by TCRdb to 2019 to 2021). For the wider study: In separate culture wells, T cells were stimulated with each of twenty-five peptides that represented autologous and known Gag and Nef epitope variants. Among the control conditions were a peptide pool of CMV, EBV and flu, the Ebola AY9 epitope serving as a negative control, and a well with no peptide. Tested epitopes included three Gag epitope families and Nef HW9 and YT9. T cells were enriched using the EasySep Human T Cell Enrichment Kit and were co-cultured with equal numbers of autologous T cell-negative cells serving as antigen-presenting cells. The cultures were grown for less than 11 days in IMDM with gentamicin, and half of the media was changed on days 3 and 7 with IL-2, IL-7 and IL-15 added. An aliquot of 1M T cells was saved as an uncultured baseline condition, separate from the approximately 87 T cell cultures. Running each culture condition in triplicate, except for one peptide done in duplicate, gave a total of about 83 T cell cultures. Study-level results and caveats: Roughly 5 clonotypes recognized the Nef KF9 family and one clonotype recognized the HW9 family, while no responses were seen to the TAALDMSHF plasma variant. The assay could identify only TCR beta chains and pointed to proliferation in response to antigen, not to T cell function or cytokine profile. The study identified roughly ten antigen-specific TCR beta clonotypes, over 5 of which appeared to be cross-reactive for autologous or known escape epitope variants.

Concerning this clone: What this receptor recognizes is not known. One base away there is no much larger clone; base qualities are not given.

The immunoSEQ platform was used to sequence TCR beta CDR3 regions at survey depth. The QIAamp DNA micro kit was used to extract genomic DNA from every cultured and uncultured CD8+ T cell population. For the original study's pipeline: Samples with fewer than 5,000 productive reads were excluded, which removed about 7% of the roughly 80 HIV peptide-stimulated cultures. Sequences were trimmed to CDR3 by a MANAFEST web app, and nonproductive sequences, CDR3s under 5 amino acids, and sequences not starting with C or ending with F/W were removed. For a clonotype to count as antigen-specific, the clonotype had to expand relative to the no-peptide control in at least 2 of 3 replicates at FDR 0.01, and only within one epitope family. A specific clonotype also had to show a frequency at least fivefold higher than in wells stimulated with peptides from other epitope families. In its TCRdb copy, this immuneACCESS table keeps in-frame sequences only and misses some clones. Where compared with another copy, unresolved V genes explain less than half of these, and the others have no known cause. The V and J calls and clone size were taken over from that table, and D and trimming were inferred from the DNA. Across this sample there are approximately 90,000 clones, with more than 65% seen only once. The ten biggest clones cover roughly 26% of the sample.

V and J are trimmed by 2 bases and 2 bases, and the gene matches miss 9 bases of the junction. From its cysteine to its phenylalanine, the CDR3 spans 15 amino acids. The DNA shown is the 45-base CDR3, in frame from base 1. CDR1 and CDR2 are read off the germline V gene (reference sequence) as GTSNPN and SVGIG. The EasySep Human CD8+ T Cell Enrichment Kit was used on day 10 to isolate CD8+ T cells from every culture. The chain links TRBV30 with TRBJ2-7, with 7 central nucleotides matching TRBD1. Input material: uncultured baseline CD8+ T cells from peripheral blood mononuclear cells (PBMCs). The clonotype comes from a male donor with HIV. The CDR3 corresponds to CAWSLTTTGTYEQYF. The DNA reads as follows: TGTGCCTGGAGTCTTACCACGACAGGGACCTACGAGCAGTACTTC.